Each of the 32 T cell receptor beta chains below was sequenced from the same sample in a study of cytomegalovirus exposure and HLA in healthy donors. 13 Jbeta primers and 60 Vbeta primers were used for the PCR. TCRdb's table, derived via immunoSEQ multiplex PCR, lists solely in-frame clones and lacks some. The sample records about 190,000 clones, 82% being singletons. The material sequenced was PBMCs. These receptors were collected from a woman between 18 and 30 years old in good health and CMV-seronegative.

The V gene is TRBV30, the J gene TRBJ2-5; 10 nucleotides agree with TRBD2. Germline V gives CDR1 GTSNPN, CDR2 SVGIG (reference sequence). The CDR3 runs to 21 residues. The ends lost 0 bases at V and 2 bases at J; junction bases unmatched: 21. The CDR3 region is CAWSVRVSPLSGRGWQETQYF. DNA for the CDR3: TGTGCCTGGAGTGTAAGGGTCTCCCCTCTCAGCGGGAGGGGTTGGCAAGAGACCCAGTACTTC.

V and J are TRBV30 and TRBJ1-1; D remains ambiguous. CDR1 and CDR2 (germline): GTSNPN, SVGIG (reference sequence). CDR3 length equals 13 residues. Trimming left V 2 bases short and J 7 bases short, with 14 bases between. The CDR3 loop is CAWSSTHEGEAFF. The CDR3 DNA is TGTGCCTGGAGTTCAACCCACGAGGGTGAAGCTTTCTTT. Together with reference TRBV30 and TRBJ1-1, the CDR3 gives the full variable domain: SQTIHQWPATLVQPVGSPLSLECTVEGTSNPNLYWYRQAAGRGLQLLFYSVGIGQISSEVPQNLSASRPQDRQFILSSKKLLLSDSGFYLCAWSSTHEGEAFFGQGTRLTVV.

A few counts support this clone. This CDR3 reads CSVERVANTEAFF. The CDR3 bases are TGCAGCGTTGAGAGGGTGGCGAACACTGAAGCTTTCTTT. V and J are TRBV29-1 and TRBJ1-1; D remains unclear. This CDR3 region has 13 residues. Germline assignment: CDR1 SQVTM and CDR2 ANQGSEA. Trimming left V 3 bases short and J 1 base short, with 9 bases between. Full variable domain (remainder filled in from reference TRBV29-1 and TRBJ1-1): SAVISQKPSRDICQRGTSLTIQCQVDSQVTMMFWYRQQPGQSLTLIATANQGSEATYESGFVIDKFPISRPNLTFSTLTVSNMSPEDSSIYLCSVERVANTEAFFGQGTRLTVV.

This chain uses TRBV28 with TRBJ2-7; 7 bases match TRBD1. CDR3 size: 13 residues. Germline V gene data show CDR1 as MDHEN and CDR2 as SYDVKM. V shed 10 bases and J 1 base; nucleotides not matched to a gene: 7. CDR3: CAISTGPSYEQYF. The CDR3 DNA sequence: TGTGCCATCTCGACAGGGCCTTCCTACGAGCAGTACTTC.

The chain joins TRBV5-4 to TRBJ2-5; 7 nucleotides agree with TRBD1. Trimming at V came to 2 bases and at J to 2 bases, leaving 3 bases not matched to a gene. The CDR3 runs to 14 residues. Germline values: CDR1 SGHNT, CDR2 YYREEE (reference sequence). The CDR3 coding sequence is TGTGCCAGCAGCTTCAGGGGGAGACAAGAGACCCAGTACTTC. This encodes CASSFRGRQETQYF.

The V call is TRBV11-2, the J call TRBJ2-7, with D possibly TRBD2 on 5 matching bases. Between the trimmed V and J ends, which lost 1 base and 12 bases, there was a span of 10 bases. The CDR3 covers 11 residues. Germline V gene data show CDR1 as SGHAT and CDR2 as FQNNGV. Here the CDR3 DNA reads TGTGCCAGCAGCTTAGGGACTTTTCCGTACTTC. This translates into CASSLGTFPYF.

This clone was observed a handful of times. This chain connects TRBV5-1 to TRBJ2-7; D perhaps matches TRBD2 (5 bases). Between the trimmed V and J ends, which lost 0 bases and 2 bases, there was a span of 9 bases. The CDR3 loop spans 14 amino acids. Germline V gene data show CDR1 as SGHRS and CDR2 as YFSETQ. CDR3 in DNA: TGCGCCAGCAGCTTGGCCGACGGGACCTACGAGCAGTACTTC. Translating gives CASSLADGTYEQYF.

This clone has a single count. The rearrangement joins TRBV6-5 to TRBJ2-7; D possibly corresponds to TRBD1 (5 bases). Germline V gives CDR1 MNHEY, CDR2 SVGAGI. The V end lost 5 bases, the J end lost 7 bases, and 12 bases lay between the germline ends. This CDR3 region has 12 residues. CDR3 DNA: TGTGCCAGCAGTGCGGACACCCGGGAGCAGTACTTC. It translates to CASSADTREQYF.

The rearrangement uses TRBV7-6 and TRBJ2-2; TRBD1 aligns across 9 bases. Germline V gene data show CDR1 as SGHVS and CDR2 as FNYEAQ. Trimming took 5 bases from V and 3 from J; bases not matched to a gene: 7. The length of the CDR3 is 16 residues. CDR3: CASSARQGVDTGELFF. CDR3 bases: TGTGCCAGCAGCGCCCGACAGGGGGTGGACACCGGGGAGCTGTTTTTT.

The chain couples TRBV4-3 to TRBJ1-2; D gene ambiguous. Germline V CDR1 and CDR2: LGHNA, YSLEER. The CDR3 totals 17 residues. The V gene lost 3 bases and the J gene lost 0 bases, with 17 bases spanning the gap. The CDR3 sequence: CASSQTEVAASNYGYTF. The CDR3 nucleotides are TGCGCCAGCAGCCAGACGGAAGTAGCAGCTTCTAACTATGGCTACACCTTC.

As to this clone: The junction departs from germline at one end; a sequencing error may be responsible. V is TRBV7-9 and J is TRBJ2-7; TRBD1 matches at 7 bases. This CDR3 contains 12 residues. Per germline, CDR1 SEHNR and CDR2 FQNEAQ (reference sequence). As DNA, the CDR3 is TGTTCCAGCAGCCCCGGACAGGACGAGCAGTACTTC. Protein: CSSSPGQDEQYF. Full variable domain (rest looked up from reference TRBV7-9 and TRBJ2-7): DTGVSQNPRHKITKRGQNVTFRCDPISEHNRLYWYRQTLGQGPEFLTYFQNEAQLEKSRLLSDRFSAERPKGSFSTLEIQRTEQGDSAMYLCSSSPGQDEQYFGPGTRLTVT.

This chain connects TRBV4-1 to TRBJ2-2; 8 positions match TRBD1. Germline assignment: CDR1 MGHRA and CDR2 YSYEKL. Losses at the gene ends were 4 bases for V and 4 bases for J; bases not matched to a gene: 5. CDR3 size: 15 residues. In nucleotides, the CDR3 is TGCGCCAGCAGCCGCCAGGGGGCGGGCACCGGGGAGCTGTTTTTT. It encodes CASSRQGAGTGELFF.

The J gene is TRBJ2-5, the V gene TRBV13; 9 positions agree with TRBD2. This CDR3 region has 13 residues. Per the germline V gene, CDR1 is PRHDT and CDR2 is FYEKMQ (reference sequence). The V and J ends lost 3 bases and 5 bases, in that order; junction bases with no gene match: 1. The CDR3, as DNA: TGTGCCAGCAGCTTCGCGGGAGGGGAGACCCAGTACTTC. Residues: CASSFAGGETQYF.

The V call is TRBV30, the J call TRBJ1-1, with 11 positions matching TRBD1. V gave up 2 bases and J gave up 1 base; unmatched junction bases: 9. CDR1 is GTSNPN and CDR2 is SVGIG in the germline V gene (reference sequence). There are 17 residues in the CDR3. The CDR3 coding sequence is TGTGCCTGGAGTTCGTTTAGGACAGGGGGCGCGAACACTGAAGCTTTCTTT. It translates to CAWSSFRTGGANTEAFF.

The rearrangement joins TRBV7-2 to TRBJ2-7; D is unresolved. V was clipped by 1 base and J by 0 bases, with 7 bases between them. Germline CDR1 is SGHTA and CDR2 is FQGNSA. The CDR3 consists of 14 residues. The CDR3 bases are TGTGCCAGCAGCTTAGAATACGGCTCCTACGAGCAGTACTTC. This encodes CASSLEYGSYEQYF. Using reference TRBV7-2 and TRBJ2-7 for the parts outside the CDR3, the full variable domain is GAGVSQSPSNKVTEKGKDVELRCDPISGHTALYWYRQSLGQGLEFLIYFQGNSAPDKSGLPSDRFSAERTGGSVSTLTIQRTQQEDSAVYLCASSLEYGSYEQYFGPGTRLTVT.

The rearrangement joins TRBV6-6 to TRBJ1-4, with a tentative D call TRBD1 (6 bases). The length of the CDR3 is 15 residues. Trimming took 7 bases from V and 2 from J, leaving 14 bases between them. Per the germline V gene, CDR1 is MNHNY and CDR2 is SVGAGI (reference sequence). The CDR3 region has the DNA TGTGCCAGCATTCACTCAGGGGTTACTAATGAAAAACTGTTTTTT. It specifies CASIHSGVTNEKLFF.

The rearrangement joins TRBV18 to TRBJ2-1; the match to TRBD2 covers 8 bases. Germline trimming cut 10 bases from V and 8 bases from J; bases unmatched to any gene: 13. Germline V CDR1 and CDR2: KGHSH, LQKENI. CDR3 length: 14 residues. The CDR3 DNA is TGTGCCACGCAACTCCGGGAGGGCCGGCATGAGCAGTTCTTC. Its translation is CATQLREGRHEQFF.

The genes are TRBV11-2 and TRBJ2-3; D uncertain. V was clipped by 8 bases and J by 4 bases, with 10 bases between them. Germline CDR1 and CDR2: SGHAT and FQNNGV. The CDR3 is made up of 12 amino acids. This CDR3 is CASGHRPDTQYF. The CDR3 nucleotides read TGTGCCAGCGGCCACCGCCCAGATACGCAGTATTTT.

The chain has TRBV7-9 and TRBJ1-5; D perhaps matches TRBD1 (6 bases). This CDR3 spans 15 amino acids. CDR1 and CDR2 (germline): SEHNR, FQNEAQ (reference sequence). Trimming cost V 1 base and J 6 bases, with 13 bases left between them. The CDR3 is CASSLDGARGQPQHF. As DNA, the CDR3 is TGTGCCAGCAGCTTAGATGGGGCCAGGGGTCAGCCCCAGCATTTT.

The J gene is TRBJ2-7, the V gene TRBV6-5; TRBD1 agrees at 7 bases. The germline V gene has CDR1 MNHEY and CDR2 SVGAGI. This CDR3 contains 15 residues. V lost 2 bases to trimming and J lost 3 bases; unmatched junction nucleotides: 7. The CDR3 sequence: CASSYLGQIFYEQYF. The CDR3 DNA sequence: TGTGCCAGCAGTTACCTGGGACAGATATTCTACGAGCAGTACTTC.

With regard to this clone: The same CDR3 can be traced to other DNA sequences in this sample. The chain links TRBV6-5 to TRBJ2-3; 10 bases agree with TRBD2. CDR1 is MNHEY and CDR2 is SVGAGI in the germline V gene. V lost 0 bases, J lost 0 bases, and 0 bases stayed unmatched. The CDR3 spans 16 residues. CDR3 amino acids: CASSYSTSGSTDTQYF. DNA of the CDR3: TGTGCCAGCAGTTACTCGACTAGCGGGAGCACAGATACGCAGTATTTT.

This clone appeared once. CDR3 loop: CASARGDEQFF. The CDR3 nucleotides are TGCGCCAGCGCCAGGGGGGATGAGCAGTTCTTC. This chain links TRBV5-1 with TRBJ2-1; D possibly corresponds to TRBD1 (7 bases). Deletions cut 7 bases from V and 8 bases from J, with 10 bases between. The CDR3 contains 11 residues. In germline, CDR1 is SGHRS, CDR2 YFSETQ.

This clone is a singleton in its sample. The chain uses TRBV19 and TRBJ1-2; D is possibly TRBD1 (5 bases). Per the germline V gene, CDR1 is LNHDA and CDR2 is SQIVND (reference sequence). This CDR3 is 12 amino acids long. Trimming shortened V by 6 bases and J by 8 bases, and 13 bases separated the two germline ends. The CDR3, as DNA: TGTGCCAGTAGAACAGGACTACTCGGCTACACCTTC. Protein sequence: CASRTGLLGYTF.

The chain combines TRBV29-1 with TRBJ2-7; 8 nucleotides match TRBD2. The CDR3 has 14 amino acids. Germline V gene lookup returns CDR1 SQVTM and CDR2 ANQGSEA. V dropped 3 bases and J dropped 7; count of bases not matched to a gene: 11. CDR3 bases: TGCAGCGTTGAGATGGTAGCGGGGTCTAGAGAGCAGTACTTC. It is translated as CSVEMVAGSREQYF.

This chain joins TRBV19 and TRBJ2-3; D ambiguous. This CDR3 has 13 residues. V was pared by 6 bases and J by 2 bases, with 9 bases between. Germline CDR1 LNHDA, CDR2 SQIVND (reference sequence). The CDR3 spells CASRSFFTDTQYF. The CDR3 coding sequence is TGTGCCAGTAGATCCTTTTTCACAGATACGCAGTATTTT.

The chain links TRBV7-9 to TRBJ2-1; D possibly corresponds to TRBD2 (5 bases). The V gene lost 4 bases and the J gene lost 1 base, with 11 bases spanning the gap. This CDR3 has 15 amino acids. Germline CDR1 is SEHNR and CDR2 is FQNEAQ (reference sequence). CDR3 DNA sequence: TGTGCCAGCAGCTCCGGGGAGTGGTCCTACAATGAGCAGTTCTTC. Its protein is CASSSGEWSYNEQFF.

The chain uses TRBV5-8 and TRBJ2-7; 7 bases fit TRBD2. The germline V gene has CDR1 SGHTS and CDR2 YDEGEE. The J segment lost 3 bases and the V segment lost 2 bases, leaving 5 bases of the junction unmatched. The CDR3 contains 14 residues. In DNA, the CDR3 is TGTGCCAGCAGCTTCGGAGCGGGAAGCTACGAGCAGTACTTC. This sequence encodes CASSFGAGSYEQYF. Full variable domain (remainder filled in from reference TRBV5-8 and TRBJ2-7): EAGVTQSPTHLIKTRGQQATLRCSPISGHTSVYWYQQALGLGLQFLLWYDEGEERNRGNFPPRFSGRQFPNYSSELNVNALELEDSALYLCASSFGAGSYEQYFGPGTRLTVT.

This chain connects TRBV30 to TRBJ1-2, with 11 bases aligning to TRBD1. CDR3 length equals 14 residues. Germline trimming cut 2 bases from V and 6 bases from J; bases unmatched to any gene: 5. Germline V CDR1 and CDR2: GTSNPN, SVGIG (reference sequence). This chain's CDR3 is CAWSPGQGEHGYTF. The CDR3 DNA reads TGTGCCTGGAGTCCGGGACAGGGGGAACATGGCTACACCTTC.

The V and J genes are TRBV6-6 and TRBJ1-2, with unresolved D. Germline V gene sequence: CDR1 MNHNY, CDR2 SVGAGI (reference sequence). This CDR3 is 15 amino acids long. Trimming took 5 bases from V and 2 from J, leaving 15 bases between them. For the CDR3, the DNA is TGTGCCAGCAGTACAGCCGGCAGGCTCAACTATGGCTACACCTTC. It specifies CASSTAGRLNYGYTF.

The V and J genes are TRBV7-2 and TRBJ2-3; no definite D call. The germline gives CDR1 SGHTA, CDR2 FQGNSA. The CDR3 has 15 amino acids. With 5 bases removed from V and 3 bases from J, the gap between germline ends came to 15 bases. In DNA form, the CDR3 reads TGTGCCAGCAGCCCGCAGGCAGTGGCGACAGATACGCAGTATTTT. Its protein is CASSPQAVATDTQYF.

The chain couples TRBV7-9 to TRBJ1-1, with D unresolved. CDR3 length: 12 amino acids. Germline lookup yields CDR1 SEHNR and CDR2 FQNEAQ (reference sequence). V lost 4 bases to trimming and J lost 1 base, with 4 bases between them. The CDR3 DNA follows: TGTGCCAGCAGCTCTTCGAACACTGAAGCTTTCTTT. Its protein is CASSSSNTEAFF.

CDR3 DNA: TGTGCCAGCAGGACTAGTAGCCAAGAGACCCAGTACTTC. Protein product: CASRTSSQETQYF. The chain joins TRBV6-6 to TRBJ2-5; D might be TRBD2 (6 bases). CDR1 MNHNY and CDR2 SVGAGI come from the germline V gene (reference sequence). Between the trimmed V and J ends, which lost 6 bases and 1 base, there was a span of 9 bases. The CDR3 covers 13 residues.